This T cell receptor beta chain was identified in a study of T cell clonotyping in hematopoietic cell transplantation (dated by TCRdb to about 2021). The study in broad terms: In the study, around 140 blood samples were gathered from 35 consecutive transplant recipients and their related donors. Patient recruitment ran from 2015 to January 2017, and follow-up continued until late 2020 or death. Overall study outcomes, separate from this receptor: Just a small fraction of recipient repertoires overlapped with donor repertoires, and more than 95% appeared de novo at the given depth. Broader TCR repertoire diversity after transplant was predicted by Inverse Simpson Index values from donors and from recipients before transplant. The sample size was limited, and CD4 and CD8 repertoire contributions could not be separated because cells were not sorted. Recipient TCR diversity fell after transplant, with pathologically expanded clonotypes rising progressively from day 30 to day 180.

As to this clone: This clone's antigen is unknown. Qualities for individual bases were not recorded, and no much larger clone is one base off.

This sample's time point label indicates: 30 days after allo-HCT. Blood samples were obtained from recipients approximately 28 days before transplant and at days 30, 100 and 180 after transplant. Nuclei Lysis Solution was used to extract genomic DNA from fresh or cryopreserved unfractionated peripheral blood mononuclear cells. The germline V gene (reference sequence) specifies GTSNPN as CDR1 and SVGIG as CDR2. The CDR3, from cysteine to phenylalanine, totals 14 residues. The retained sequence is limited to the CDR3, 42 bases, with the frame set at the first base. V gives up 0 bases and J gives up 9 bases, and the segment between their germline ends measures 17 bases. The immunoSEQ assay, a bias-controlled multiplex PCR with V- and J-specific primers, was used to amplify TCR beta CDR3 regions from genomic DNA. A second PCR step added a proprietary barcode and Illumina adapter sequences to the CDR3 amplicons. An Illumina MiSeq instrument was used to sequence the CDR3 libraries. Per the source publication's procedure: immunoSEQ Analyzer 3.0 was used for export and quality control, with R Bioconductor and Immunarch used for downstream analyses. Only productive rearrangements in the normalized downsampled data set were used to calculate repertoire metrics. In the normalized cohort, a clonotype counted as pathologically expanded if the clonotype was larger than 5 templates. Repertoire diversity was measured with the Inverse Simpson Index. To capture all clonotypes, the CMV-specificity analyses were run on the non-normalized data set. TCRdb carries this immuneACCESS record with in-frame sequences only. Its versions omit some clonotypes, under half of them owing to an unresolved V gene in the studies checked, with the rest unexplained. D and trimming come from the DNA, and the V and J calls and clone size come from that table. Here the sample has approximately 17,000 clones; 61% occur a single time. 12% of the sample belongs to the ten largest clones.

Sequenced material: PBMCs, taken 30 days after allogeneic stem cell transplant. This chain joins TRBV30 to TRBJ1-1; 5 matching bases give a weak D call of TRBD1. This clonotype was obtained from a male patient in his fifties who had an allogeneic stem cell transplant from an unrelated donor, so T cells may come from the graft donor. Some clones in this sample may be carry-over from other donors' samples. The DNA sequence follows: TGTGCCTGGAGTGTACGAAGGGGTTTGGCCAAAGCTTTCTTT. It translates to CAWSVRRGLAKAFF.